The 20 T cell receptor beta chains below all came from one sample that was sequenced in a study of spatial heterogeneity in lung cancer. MiXCR, applied by TCRdb to the 5' RACE reads, yields one record per CDR3 protein. The sample shows 40,000 to 45,000 distinct CDR3 sequences, roughly 13% of them seen only once. Noted time point: sample taken at primary tumor resection. In each case, whole RNA from tumor, nontumor lung or frozen PBMC was sequenced unsorted. The sample was PBMCs, taken at surgery. These receptors were collected from a male donor with early-stage non-small cell lung cancer.

This clonotype was observed at least ten times. The CDR3 loop is CASSFGRAMNTEAFF. The CDR3 nucleotides are TGTGCCAGCAGCTTCGGCAGGGCCATGAACACTGAAGCTTTCTTT. The V and J genes are TRBV9 and TRBJ1-1; D is possibly TRBD1 (5 bases). The germline V gene has CDR1 SGDLS and CDR2 YYNGEE. This CDR3 is 15 amino acids long. The V gene lost 4 bases and the J gene lost 0 bases, with 13 bases spanning the gap.

The chain couples TRBV6-5 to TRBJ2-1; TRBD2 matches at 13 bases. With 5 bases clipped from V and 16 bases from J, the junction kept 5 bases outside the gene matches. Germline V gives CDR1 MNHEY, CDR2 SVGAGI. This CDR3 contains 12 residues. CDR3 loop: CASSAGLAGVFF. The CDR3 nucleotides are TGTGCCAGCAGTGCCGGACTAGCGGGAGTATTCTTC.

Concerning this clonotype: One end of the junction fails to match germline, which may point to a read error. The chain uses TRBV19 and TRBJ2-7; D not resolved. Germline CDR1 is LNHDA and CDR2 is SQIVND (reference sequence). There are 15 residues in the CDR3. Here the CDR3 reads CASSISLSSSYVQYF. In nucleotides, the CDR3 is TGTGCCAGTAGTATAAGTTTGTCTTCTTCCTACGTGCAGTACTTC.

The rearrangement uses TRBV7-2 and TRBJ2-7; no definite D call. Trimming took 5 bases from V and 6 from J, leaving 11 bases between them. CDR1 is SGHTA and CDR2 is FQGNSA in the germline V gene. This CDR3 comprises 12 residues. CDR3 coding DNA: TGTGCCAGCAGCCCCAAGAGGCTCGAGCAGTACTTC. Translation: CASSPKRLEQYF.

This clonotype came up many times. The CDR3 sequence: CATSDFLETGELFF. The DNA of the CDR3 is TGTGCCACCAGTGATTTTCTGGAGACCGGGGAGCTGTTTTTT. The chain couples TRBV24-1 to TRBJ2-2; the D is unclear. Germline lookup yields CDR1 KGHDR and CDR2 SFDVKD. The CDR3 contains 14 residues. V shed 1 base and J shed 5 bases, with 7 bases lying between them.

The chain joins TRBV3-1 to TRBJ1-1, with a possible D match to TRBD1 (5 bases). Germline V gene lookup returns CDR1 LGHDT and CDR2 YNNKEL (reference sequence). CDR3 size: 15 residues. Trimming left V 4 bases short and J 3 bases short, with 15 bases between. CDR3 loop: CASSPSPGVDTEAFF. In DNA, the CDR3 is TGTGCCAGCAGCCCTAGCCCGGGGGTCGACACTGAAGCTTTCTTT.

This clonotype was counted only a few times. The chain combines TRBV6-5 with TRBJ1-2; D gene uncertain. The CDR3 extends over 13 amino acids. Germline lookup yields CDR1 MNHEY and CDR2 SVGAGI. V lost 2 bases and J 3 bases, leaving 7 bases between the germline ends. CDR3 DNA sequence: TGTGCCAGCAGTTACGGGCCCGACTATGGCTACACCTTC. It yields the protein CASSYGPDYGYTF.

The chain combines TRBV10-1 with TRBJ1-1; TRBD1 matches at 8 bases. Germline CDR1 and CDR2: WNHNN and SYGVQD (reference sequence). There are 12 residues in the CDR3. The J segment lost 4 bases and the V segment lost 9 bases, leaving 4 bases of the junction unmatched. CDR3 loop: CARTGVGTEAFF. The CDR3 DNA follows: TGCGCCAGGACAGGGGTGGGCACTGAAGCTTTCTTT.

This clonotype has a handful of counts. The chain carries TRBV5-1 and TRBJ2-7; 8 bases line up with TRBD1. V was pared by 4 bases and J by 5 bases, with 11 bases of the junction left unmatched. Germline V gene lookup returns CDR1 SGHRS and CDR2 YFSETQ. The CDR3 extends over 15 amino acids. The CDR3 nucleotides are TGCGCCAGCAGCATATCGGACAGGGTAACTAACGAGCAGTACTTC. It specifies CASSISDRVTNEQYF.

V is TRBV20-1 and J is TRBJ2-1; D remains ambiguous. The germline CDR1 and CDR2 sequences are DFQATT and SNEGSKA (reference sequence). This CDR3 comprises 13 residues. With 2 bases removed from V and 3 bases from J, the gap between germline ends came to 8 bases. This CDR3 reads CSARWLDYNEQFF. Here the CDR3 DNA reads TGCAGTGCTAGATGGCTAGACTACAATGAGCAGTTCTTC.

This clonotype was observed a few times. This chain joins TRBV20-1 and TRBJ2-5, with TRBD2 matching over 7 bases. After removal of 5 bases from V and 6 bases from J, the junction contained 9 bases not matched to a gene. This CDR3 has 13 residues. Germline values: CDR1 DFQATT, CDR2 SNEGSKA (reference sequence). The CDR3 nucleotides are TGCAGTGCTCCTGAGGCGGGGGAACAGACCCAGTACTTC. This encodes CSAPEAGEQTQYF.

V and J are TRBV29-1 and TRBJ2-1, with 13 bases lining up with TRBD2. Trimming at V came to 7 bases and at J to 9 bases, leaving 9 bases not matched to a gene. This CDR3 region has 14 residues. CDR1 and CDR2 from the germline V gene are SQVTM and ANQGSEA. The CDR3: CSARTSGRESEQFF. Here the CDR3 DNA reads TGCAGCGCCCGGACTAGCGGGAGAGAGAGTGAGCAGTTCTTC.

This clonotype has more than one count but fewer than ten. J is TRBJ2-4 and V is TRBV20-1; possibly TRBD2 for D (6 bases). Trimming took 7 bases from V and 5 from J, leaving 9 bases between them. This CDR3 has 11 residues. Germline CDR1 reads DFQATT; CDR2 reads SNEGSKA (reference sequence). The CDR3 loop reads CSVGGENIQYF. The CDR3 DNA reads TGCAGTGTAGGAGGGGAAAACATTCAGTACTTC.

There are many counts of this clonotype. This sequence joins TRBV27 and TRBJ2-3; no reliable D call. The CDR3 covers 14 residues. The ends were cut back, 2 bases at V and 2 bases at J, with 8 bases in the middle. CDR1 MNHEY and CDR2 SMNVEV come from the germline V gene (reference sequence). CDR3: CASSLDTFTDTQYF. The CDR3 coding sequence is TGTGCCAGCAGTTTAGACACTTTCACAGATACGCAGTATTTT.

This clonotype was counted many times. The rearrangement uses TRBV19 and TRBJ1-5; no clear D gene. The germline CDR1 and CDR2 sequences are LNHDA and SQIVND (reference sequence). This CDR3 comprises 13 residues. Trimming left V 7 bases short and J 4 bases short, with 11 bases between. Here the CDR3 reads CASTHTQNQPQHF. The CDR3 nucleotides read TGTGCCAGTACCCATACGCAGAATCAGCCCCAGCATTTT.

This clonotype showed up just a few times. The genes are TRBV6-2 or TRBV6-3 and TRBJ1-1; TRBD1 is a possible D gene (6 bases). Germline loops: CDR1 MNHEY, CDR2 SVGEGT. This CDR3 spans 14 amino acids. Trimming shortened V by 2 bases and J by 4 bases, and 11 bases separated the two germline ends. CDR3 sequence: CASSYLTGTTEAFF. The CDR3 coding sequence is TGTGCCAGCAGTTACCTGACAGGAACCACTGAAGCTTTCTTT.

The rearrangement uses TRBV20-1 and TRBJ1-6; D possibly corresponds to TRBD1 (5 bases). V was clipped by 5 bases and J by 0 bases, with 11 bases between them. The germline V gene has CDR1 DFQATT and CDR2 SNEGSKA (reference sequence). The CDR3 extends over 15 amino acids. The CDR3 reads CSASSGGSYNSPLHF. The CDR3 coding sequence is TGCAGTGCTTCCAGTGGGGGCTCCTATAATTCACCCCTCCACTTT.

This clonotype was detected ten times or more. This rearrangement joins TRBV11-2 to TRBJ2-1; no reliable D call. The germline CDR1 and CDR2 sequences are SGHAT and FQNNGV. V was cut by 4 bases and J by 6 bases, with 13 bases left in between. The CDR3 has 14 residues. The CDR3 loop is CASSWSTFSNEQFF. CDR3 sequence (DNA): TGTGCCAGCAGCTGGTCGACTTTCTCCAATGAGCAGTTCTTC.

The chain links TRBV7-9 to TRBJ2-7; 7 nucleotides agree with TRBD2. Germline V CDR1 and CDR2: SEHNR, FQNEAQ (reference sequence). The CDR3 spans 14 residues. After removal of 5 bases from V and 7 bases from J, the junction contained 11 bases not matched to a gene. CDR3 nucleotides: TGTGCCAGCAGCAGTACTAGCGTCCCGTGGGAGCAGTACTTC. Residues: CASSSTSVPWEQYF.

This clonotype came up many times. The chain combines TRBV7-9 with TRBJ1-4, with 7 bases matching TRBD1. The CDR3 contains 15 residues. The germline CDR1 and CDR2 sequences are SEHNR and FQNEAQ (reference sequence). V lost 5 bases to trimming and J lost 6 bases; unmatched junction nucleotides: 9. The CDR3 here is CASSIGQDGDEKLFF. CDR3 DNA: TGTGCCAGCAGCATTGGACAGGATGGGGATGAAAAACTGTTTTTT.